The 8 T cell receptor beta chains below were found in one sample sequenced in a study of blood T cell repertoires in COVID-19. Libraries were prepared by immunoSEQ multiplex PCR; TCRdb keeps only in-frame clonotypes and omits some of them. The top ten clones hold about 10% of a sample with under 400,000 clones, around 87% of them seen once. Material: peripheral blood. These receptors were obtained from a woman between 25 and 40 years old with COVID-19, enrolled during active disease.

The chain has TRBV5-4 and TRBJ2-5, with D perhaps matching TRBD2 (7 bases). Trimming took off 4 bases at V and 4 bases at J, with 17 bases between the two ends. Germline values: CDR1 SGHNT, CDR2 YYREEE (reference sequence). The CDR3 runs 15 residues. The CDR3 nucleotides are TGTGCCAGCAGCCTCGGGCAGGGGAGGGGAGAGACCCAGTACTTC. This encodes CASSLGQGRGETQYF.

The chain links TRBV28 to TRBJ2-5, with 9 bases lining up with TRBD2. CDR1 is MDHEN, CDR2 SYDVKM, per germline. Trimming took 2 bases from V and 2 from J; bases not matched to a gene: 9. CDR3 size: 17 residues. The CDR3 loop reads CASSLNGLASVQETQYF. The CDR3 coding sequence is TGTGCCAGCAGTTTAAACGGACTAGCGTCGGTGCAAGAGACCCAGTACTTC.

The V and J genes are TRBV7-3 and TRBJ2-7; D remains unclear. V gave up 0 bases and J gave up 1 base, with 7 bases separating them. Germline lookup yields CDR1 SGHTA and CDR2 FQGTGA. The CDR3 extends over 14 amino acids. In nucleotides, the CDR3 is TGTGCCAGCAGCTTAACGGCCAATTCCTACGAGCAGTACTTC. The encoded protein is CASSLTANSYEQYF.

This sequence joins TRBV10-3 and TRBJ1-1, with TRBD1 matching 9 bases. With V trimmed by 5 bases and J by 0 bases, 7 bases remained unmatched. Germline-derived CDR1 and CDR2 are ENHRY and SYGVKD. The CDR3 extends over 16 amino acids. CDR3 nucleotides: TGTGCCATCAGTTGGACAGGGGCCGTGTTGAACACTGAAGCTTTCTTT. Residues: CAISWTGAVLNTEAFF.

With regard to this clone: One end of the junction is discordant with germline, which a read error may explain. The genes are TRBV19 and TRBJ2-7; D uncertain. The CDR3 has 17 residues. Germline values: CDR1 LNHDA, CDR2 SQIVND (reference sequence). CDR3 residues: CASSAVYEEPPLTSSHF. As DNA, the CDR3 is TGTGCCAGTAGTGCTGTTTATGAGGAGCCTCCGCTTACGAGCTCCCACTTC. The whole variable domain, filled in from reference TRBV19 and TRBJ2-7, reads DGGITQSPKYLFRKEGQNVTLSCEQNLNHDAMYWYRQDPGQGLRLIYYSQIVNDFQKGDIAEGYSVSREKKESFPLTVTSAQKNPTAFYLCASSAVYEEPPLTSSHFGPGTRLTVT.

The chain recombines TRBV6-5 with TRBJ1-2, with a tentative D call TRBD1 (5 bases). The germline V gene encodes CDR1 MNHEY and CDR2 SVGAGI. The germline V and J ends were trimmed by 7 bases and 3 bases, with 12 bases remaining between them. The CDR3 is 13 amino acids. This CDR3 reads CASKVSRDYGYTF. Written as DNA, the CDR3 is TGTGCCAGCAAAGTAAGCAGGGACTATGGCTACACCTTC.

J is TRBJ1-1 and V is TRBV7-2, with 8 bases fitting TRBD1. This CDR3 is built from 13 residues. Germline CDR1 SGHTA, CDR2 FQGNSA. V shed 7 bases and J 5 bases; nucleotides not matched to a gene: 6. CDR3 nucleotides: TGTGCCAGCAACGGACAGGGTGGGACTGAAGCTTTCTTT. Amino acids: CASNGQGGTEAFF.

The gene calls are TRBV2 and TRBJ2-7; TRBD1 matches at 11 bases. Per germline, CDR1 SNHLY and CDR2 FYNNEI. CDR3 length equals 16 residues. The V segment lost 2 bases and the J segment 3 bases; nucleotides outside the gene matches: 6. CDR3 residues: CASSERFGTGGYEQYF. The CDR3 DNA is TGTGCCAGCAGTGAAAGATTTGGGACAGGGGGCTACGAGCAGTACTTC.